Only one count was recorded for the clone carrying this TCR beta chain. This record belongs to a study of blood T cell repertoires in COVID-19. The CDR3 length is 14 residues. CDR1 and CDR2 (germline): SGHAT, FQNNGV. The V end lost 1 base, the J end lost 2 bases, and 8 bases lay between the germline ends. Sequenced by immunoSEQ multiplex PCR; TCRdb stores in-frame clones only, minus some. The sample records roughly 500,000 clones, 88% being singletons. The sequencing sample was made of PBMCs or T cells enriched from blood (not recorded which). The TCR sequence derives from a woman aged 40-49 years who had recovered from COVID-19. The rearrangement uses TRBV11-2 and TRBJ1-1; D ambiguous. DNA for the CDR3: TGTGCCAGCAGCTTAGGCACAGACAACACTGAAGCTTTCTTT. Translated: CASSLGTDNTEAFF.